Reported below is one TCR beta chain. The assay was immunoSEQ multiplex PCR, and TCRdb's table has in-frame clones only and misses some. Of roughly 1,000,000 clones listed, approximately 80% were seen once; the top ten hold around 0.6%. The entry originates in a study of shared clonotypes between healthy human individuals. About the study: Three plates were used per donor for CD4 naive, three for CD4 memory, two for CD8 naive and one for CD8 memory.

The sequenced material came from memory CD4+ T cells from PBMCs. Subset here: CD45RA-negative fraction. The sequence was obtained from a man aged 18 to 29 in good health. Some clones in this sample may be carry-over from other donors' samples.

The CDR3: CASSPLREARGEQFF. CDR3 nucleotides: TGTGCCAGCTCACCTCTTCGGGAGGCTAGGGGTGAGCAGTTCTTC. The chain has TRBV18 and TRBJ2-1, with 7 bases matching TRBD2. CDR1 KGHSH and CDR2 LQKENI come from the germline V gene. Trimming cost V 3 bases and J 9 bases; bases outside gene matches: 11. The CDR3 runs to 15 residues.